This section outlines one T cell receptor beta chain sequence together with its context. The data belong to a study of blood T cell repertoires in COVID-19. Study context: Acute and convalescent COVID-19 samples came from the United States, Italy and Spain. Nucleic acid was either cDNA or gDNA, and it came from T cells, B-cell-depleted T cells, or PBMCs.

The CDR3 sequence is 11 residues long. Deletions cut 4 bases from V and 5 bases from J, with 5 bases between. The germline V gene encodes CDR1 SEHNR and CDR2 FQNEAQ (reference sequence). The protocol was immunoSEQ multiplex PCR, while the TCRdb copy is restricted to in-frame clones and leaves out a portion. The sample includes 200,000 to 300,000 clones, about 90% of them seen just once. The sequence was collected from a man aged 25 to 40 with COVID-19, enrolled during active disease. This rearrangement joins TRBV7-9 to TRBJ2-5; D remains ambiguous. Sequencing used peripheral blood. The CDR3 DNA sequence: TGTGCCAGCAGCTCCGGGGAGACCCAGTACTTC. Its translation: CASSSGETQYF. Full variable domain (remainder filled in from reference TRBV7-9 and TRBJ2-5): DTGVSQNPRHKITKRGQNVTFRCDPISEHNRLYWYRQTLGQGPEFLTYFQNEAQLEKSRLLSDRFSAERPKGSFSTLEIQRTEQGDSAMYLCASSSGETQYFGPGTRLLVL.